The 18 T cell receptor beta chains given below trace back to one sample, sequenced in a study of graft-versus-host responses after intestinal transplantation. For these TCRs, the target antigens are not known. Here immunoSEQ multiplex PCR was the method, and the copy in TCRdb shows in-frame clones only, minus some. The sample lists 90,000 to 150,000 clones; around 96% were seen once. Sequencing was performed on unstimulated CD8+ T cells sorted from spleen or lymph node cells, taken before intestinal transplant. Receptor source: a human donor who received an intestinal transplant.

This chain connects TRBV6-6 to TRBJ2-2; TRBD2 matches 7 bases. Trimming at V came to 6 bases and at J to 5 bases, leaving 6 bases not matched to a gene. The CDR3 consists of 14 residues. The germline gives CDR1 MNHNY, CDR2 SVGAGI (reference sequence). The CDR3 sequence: CASSLLAPTGELFF. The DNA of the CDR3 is TGTGCCAGCAGCTTACTAGCGCCTACCGGGGAGCTGTTTTTT.

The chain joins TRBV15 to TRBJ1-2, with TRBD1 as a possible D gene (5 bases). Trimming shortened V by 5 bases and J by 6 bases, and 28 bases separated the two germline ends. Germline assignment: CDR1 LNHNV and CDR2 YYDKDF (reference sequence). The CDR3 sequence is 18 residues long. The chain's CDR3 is CATSDTGDGGPFSDGYTF. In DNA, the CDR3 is TGTGCCACCAGCGATACTGGGGACGGTGGACCATTCTCGGATGGCTACACCTTC. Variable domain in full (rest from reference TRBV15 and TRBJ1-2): DAMVIQNPRYQVTQFGKPVTLSCSQTLNHNVMYWYQQKSSQAPKLLFHYYDKDFNNEADTPDNFQSRRPNTSFCFLDIRSPGLGDTAMYLCATSDTGDGGPFSDGYTFGSGTRLTVV.

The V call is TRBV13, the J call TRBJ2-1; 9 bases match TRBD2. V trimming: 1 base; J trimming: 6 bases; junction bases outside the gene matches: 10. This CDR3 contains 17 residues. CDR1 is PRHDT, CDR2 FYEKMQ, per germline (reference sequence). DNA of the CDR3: TGTGCCAGCAGCTTAGAAGGGGTTGCGGGAGGGGGCAATGAGCAGTTCTTC. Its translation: CASSLEGVAGGGNEQFF.

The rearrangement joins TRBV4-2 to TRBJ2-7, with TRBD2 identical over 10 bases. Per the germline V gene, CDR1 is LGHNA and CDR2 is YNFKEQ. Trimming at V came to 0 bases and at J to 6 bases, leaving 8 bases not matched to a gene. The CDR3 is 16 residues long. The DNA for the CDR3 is TGTGCCAGCAGCCAAGATCGGCTAGCGGGAGAGCCCGAGCAGTACTTC. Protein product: CASSQDRLAGEPEQYF.

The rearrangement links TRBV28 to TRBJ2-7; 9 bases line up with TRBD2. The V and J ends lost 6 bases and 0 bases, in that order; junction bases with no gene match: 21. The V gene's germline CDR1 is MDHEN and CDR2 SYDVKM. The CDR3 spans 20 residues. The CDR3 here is CASRPTGPRGLAGSSYEQYF. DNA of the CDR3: TGTGCCAGCAGACCGACAGGTCCCCGAGGTCTAGCGGGATCCTCCTACGAGCAGTACTTC.

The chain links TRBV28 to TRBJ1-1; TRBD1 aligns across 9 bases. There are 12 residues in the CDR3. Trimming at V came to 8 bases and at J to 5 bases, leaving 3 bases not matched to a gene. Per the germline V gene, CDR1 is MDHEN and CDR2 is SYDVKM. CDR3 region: CASGQGLTEAFF. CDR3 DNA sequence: TGTGCCAGCGGACAGGGGTTAACTGAAGCTTTCTTT.

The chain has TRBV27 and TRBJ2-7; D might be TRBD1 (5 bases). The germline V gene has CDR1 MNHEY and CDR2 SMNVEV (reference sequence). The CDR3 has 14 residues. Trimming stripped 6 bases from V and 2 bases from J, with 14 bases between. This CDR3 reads CASSHDSYAYEQYF. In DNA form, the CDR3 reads TGTGCCAGCAGCCACGACAGTTATGCCTACGAGCAGTACTTC.

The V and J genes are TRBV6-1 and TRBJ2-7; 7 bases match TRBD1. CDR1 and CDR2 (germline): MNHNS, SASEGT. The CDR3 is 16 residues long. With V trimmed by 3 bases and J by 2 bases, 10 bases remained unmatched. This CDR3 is CASSERPGQSAYEQYF. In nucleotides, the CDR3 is TGTGCCAGCAGTGAGAGACCGGGACAGTCAGCCTACGAGCAGTACTTC.

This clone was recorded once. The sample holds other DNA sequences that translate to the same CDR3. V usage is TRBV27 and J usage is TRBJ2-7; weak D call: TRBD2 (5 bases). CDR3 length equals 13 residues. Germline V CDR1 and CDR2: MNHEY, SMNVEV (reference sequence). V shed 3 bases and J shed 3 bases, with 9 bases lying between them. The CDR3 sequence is CASSFRGSYEQYF. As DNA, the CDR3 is TGTGCCAGCAGTTTCCGAGGGAGCTACGAGCAGTACTTC.

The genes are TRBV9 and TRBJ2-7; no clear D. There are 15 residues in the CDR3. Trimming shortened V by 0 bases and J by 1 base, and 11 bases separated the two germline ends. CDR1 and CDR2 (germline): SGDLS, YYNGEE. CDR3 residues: CASSVGGSWSYEQYF. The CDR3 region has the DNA TGTGCCAGCAGCGTAGGAGGCAGCTGGTCCTACGAGCAGTACTTC.

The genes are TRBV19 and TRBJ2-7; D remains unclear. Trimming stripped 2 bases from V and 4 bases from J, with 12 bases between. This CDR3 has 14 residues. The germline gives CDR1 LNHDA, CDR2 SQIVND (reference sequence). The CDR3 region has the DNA TGTGCCAGTAGTATACGTGGAGAAATGTACGAGCAGTACTTC. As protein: CASSIRGEMYEQYF.

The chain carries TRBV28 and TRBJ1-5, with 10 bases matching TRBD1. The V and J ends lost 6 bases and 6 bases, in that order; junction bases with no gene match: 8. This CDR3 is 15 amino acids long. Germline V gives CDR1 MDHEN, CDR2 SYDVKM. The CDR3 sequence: CASRGGQGSSQPQHF. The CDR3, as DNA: TGTGCCAGCAGGGGGGGACAGGGGAGTAGTCAGCCCCAGCATTTT.

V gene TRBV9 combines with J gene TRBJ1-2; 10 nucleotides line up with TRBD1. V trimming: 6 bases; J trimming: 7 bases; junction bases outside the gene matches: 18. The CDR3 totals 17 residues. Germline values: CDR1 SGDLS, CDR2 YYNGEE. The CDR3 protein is CASTLIDPGQGMGGYTF. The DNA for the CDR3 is TGTGCCAGCACCCTCATTGACCCGGGACAGGGGATGGGTGGCTACACCTTC.

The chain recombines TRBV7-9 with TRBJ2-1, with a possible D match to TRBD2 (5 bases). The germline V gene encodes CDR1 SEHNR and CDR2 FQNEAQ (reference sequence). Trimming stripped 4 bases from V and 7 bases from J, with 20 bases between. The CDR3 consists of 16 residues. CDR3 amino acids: CASSSTREGSWNEQFF. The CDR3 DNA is TGTGCCAGCAGCTCTACCCGAGAGGGTTCGTGGAATGAGCAGTTCTTC.

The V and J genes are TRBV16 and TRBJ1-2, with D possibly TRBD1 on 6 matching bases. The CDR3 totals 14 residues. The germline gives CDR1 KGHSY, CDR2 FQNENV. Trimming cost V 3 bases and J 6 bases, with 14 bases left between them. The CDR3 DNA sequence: TGTGCCAGCAGCCATCTCGGGACACCGGATGGCTACACCTTC. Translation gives CASSHLGTPDGYTF.

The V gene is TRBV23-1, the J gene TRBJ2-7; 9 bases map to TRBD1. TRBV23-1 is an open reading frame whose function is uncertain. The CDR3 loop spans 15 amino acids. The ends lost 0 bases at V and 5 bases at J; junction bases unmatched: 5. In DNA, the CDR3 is TGCGCCAGCAGTCAATCGGACAGGGGTGACGACGAGCAGTACTTC. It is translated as CASSQSDRGDDEQYF.

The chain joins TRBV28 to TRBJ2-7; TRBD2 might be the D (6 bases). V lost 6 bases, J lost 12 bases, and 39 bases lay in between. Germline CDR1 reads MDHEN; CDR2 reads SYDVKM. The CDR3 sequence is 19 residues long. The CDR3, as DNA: TGTGCCAGCAGCCCTCTTAACGGGGCGGGATTGCATAGTATCAGTAGTCTGTACTTC. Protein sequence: CASSPLNGAGLHSISSLYF.

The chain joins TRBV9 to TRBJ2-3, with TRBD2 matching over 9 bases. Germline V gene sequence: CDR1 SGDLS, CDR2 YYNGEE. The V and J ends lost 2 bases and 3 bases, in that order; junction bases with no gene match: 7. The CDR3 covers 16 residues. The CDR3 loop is CASSVQREVGTDTQYF. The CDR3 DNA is TGTGCCAGCAGCGTGCAGCGGGAGGTGGGTACAGATACGCAGTATTTT.